The source of this TCR beta chain is a study of blood T cell repertoires in COVID-19. Study-wide background: Acute and convalescent COVID-19 samples came from the United States, Italy and Spain.

This CDR3 is built from 18 residues. The V segment lost 2 bases and the J segment 7 bases; nucleotides outside the gene matches: 12. Germline CDR1 LNHDA, CDR2 SQIVND (reference sequence). Sequenced by immunoSEQ multiplex PCR; TCRdb stores in-frame clones only, minus some. This sample carries approximately 200,000 clones, about nine tenths of them seen once, and the ten largest clones take 1.1%. This chain joins TRBV19 and TRBJ1-5; the match to TRBD1 covers 12 bases. Sequencing input: peripheral blood. The receptor comes from a man between 25 and 39 years old with acute or convalescent COVID-19. DNA for the CDR3: TGTGCCAGTAGTATATCTTCCGCCGGGACAGGGGGCTTACAGCCCCAGCATTTT. It specifies CASSISSAGTGGLQPQHF.